This T cell receptor (beta chain) was retrieved from a study of CD4 T cells in relation to SARS-CoV-2 and coronaviruses. Repertoires were generated with immunoSEQ multiplex PCR, while TCRdb's copy carries only in-frame clones and drops some. The sample consists of about 12,000 clones, roughly three quarters of them appearing once. CD4+ T cells from unexposed donors were obtained before the COVID-19 pandemic (2011-2018). After roughly 9 days of culture, CD4+ T cells were isolated. V lost 7 bases and J 6 bases, leaving 9 bases between the germline ends. CDR3 size: 12 residues. CDR1 MGHDK and CDR2 SYGVNS come from the germline V gene. As to this clone: Its antigen remains unknown.

The rearrangement links TRBV25-1 to TRBJ2-2; D assignment may be TRBD1 or TRBD2 (5 bases each). The specimen sequenced was CD4+ T cells from PBMCs, cultured in vitro. This receptor was identified in a human donor in good health. CDR3 nucleotides: TGTGCCAGCACTCGGGGCGCCGGGGAGCTGTTTTTT. It is translated as CASTRGAGELFF. Variable domain in full (rest from reference TRBV25-1 and TRBJ2-2): EADIYQTPRYLVIGTGKKITLECSQTMGHDKMYWYQQDPGMELHLIHYSYGVNSTEKGDLSSESTVSRIRTEHFPLTLESARPSHTSQYLCASTRGAGELFFGEGSRLTVL.